This T cell receptor beta chain was retrieved from a study of cytomegalovirus exposure and HLA in healthy donors. Whole-study context: Earlier sequencing of about 200 million T cells yielded roughly 100 million unique TCR beta sequences. General study findings and limits: Later analysis showed TCR association rates varying by HLA locus, highest for DRB1 and lowest for HLA-C. Across all donors, roughly uniform sequencing depth was an assumption of the presence/absence analyses.

Primers included in the PCR were 60 Vbeta and 13 Jbeta primers. The assay was immunoSEQ multiplex PCR, and TCRdb's table has in-frame clones only and misses some. This table holds 88,000 or so clones, approximately 60% found once. This clone was detected only once. The antigen remains undetermined. Each donor was healthy, and each was a bone marrow donor. This CDR3 has 13 amino acids. Germline-derived CDR1 and CDR2 are MNHNY and SVGAGI (reference sequence). The ends were cut back, 5 bases at V and 2 bases at J, with 9 bases in the middle. The source material was PBMCs. The clonotype originates from a male donor in good health and CMV-seropositive. The chain recombines TRBV6-6 with TRBJ1-1; D is unresolved. CDR3 in DNA: TGTGCCAGCAGTACGCAGGTTAACACTGAAGCTTTCTTT. Its protein product is CASSTQVNTEAFF.